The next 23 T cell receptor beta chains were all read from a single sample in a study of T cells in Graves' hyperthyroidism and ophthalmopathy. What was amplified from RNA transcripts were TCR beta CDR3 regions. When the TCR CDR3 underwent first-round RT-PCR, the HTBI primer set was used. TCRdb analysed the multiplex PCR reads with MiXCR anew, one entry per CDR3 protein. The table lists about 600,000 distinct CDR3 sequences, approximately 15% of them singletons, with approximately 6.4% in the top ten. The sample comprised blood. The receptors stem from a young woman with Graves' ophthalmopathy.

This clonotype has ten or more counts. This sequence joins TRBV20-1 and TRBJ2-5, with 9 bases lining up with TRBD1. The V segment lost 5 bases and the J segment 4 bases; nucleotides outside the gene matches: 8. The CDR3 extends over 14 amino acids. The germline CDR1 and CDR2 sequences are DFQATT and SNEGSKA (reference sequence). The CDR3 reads CSARTGAKGETQYF. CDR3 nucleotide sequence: TGCAGTGCTCGGACAGGGGCAAAGGGAGAGACCCAGTACTTC.

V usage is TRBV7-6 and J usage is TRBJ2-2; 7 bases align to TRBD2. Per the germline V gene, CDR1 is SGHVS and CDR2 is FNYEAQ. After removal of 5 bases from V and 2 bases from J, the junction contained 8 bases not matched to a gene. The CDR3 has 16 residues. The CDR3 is CASSPRLADNTGELFF. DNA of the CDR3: TGTGCCAGCAGCCCCCGACTAGCAGACAACACCGGGGAGCTGTTTTTT.

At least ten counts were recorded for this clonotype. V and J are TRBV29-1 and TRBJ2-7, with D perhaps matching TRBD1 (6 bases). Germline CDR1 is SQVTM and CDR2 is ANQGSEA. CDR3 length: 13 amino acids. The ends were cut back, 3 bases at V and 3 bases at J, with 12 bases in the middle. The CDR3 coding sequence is TGCAGCGTTGATGATAGGGGGAGCTACGAGCAGTACTTC. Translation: CSVDDRGSYEQYF.

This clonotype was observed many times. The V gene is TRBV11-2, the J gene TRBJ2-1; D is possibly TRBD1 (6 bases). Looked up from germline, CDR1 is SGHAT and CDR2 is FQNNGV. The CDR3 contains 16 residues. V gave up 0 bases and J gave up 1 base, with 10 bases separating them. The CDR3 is CASSLEWDNSYNEQFF. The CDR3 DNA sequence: TGTGCCAGCAGCTTAGAGTGGGACAATTCCTACAATGAGCAGTTCTTC. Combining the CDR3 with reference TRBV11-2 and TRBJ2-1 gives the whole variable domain EAGVAQSPRYKIIEKRQSVAFWCNPISGHATLYWYQQILGQGPKLLIQFQNNGVVDDSQLPKDRFSAERLKGVDSTLKIQPAKLEDSAVYLCASSLEWDNSYNEQFFGPGTRLTVL.

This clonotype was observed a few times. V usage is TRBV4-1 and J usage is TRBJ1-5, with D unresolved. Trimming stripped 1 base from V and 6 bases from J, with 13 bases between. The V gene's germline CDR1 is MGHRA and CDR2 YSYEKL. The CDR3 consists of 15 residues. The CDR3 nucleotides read TGCGCCAGCAGCCAAGCTCGGACTCTGAGTCAGCCCCAGCATTTT. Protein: CASSQARTLSQPQHF.

Here the CDR3 DNA reads TGTGCCAGCAGTTCCCAGGGCAGGGAGGACACTGAAGCTTTCTTT. Protein: CASSSQGREDTEAFF. The J gene is TRBJ1-1, the V gene TRBV7-6; TRBD1 might be the D (5 bases). The CDR3 consists of 15 residues. V shed 6 bases and J shed 3 bases, with 17 bases lying between them. Germline CDR1 reads SGHVS; CDR2 reads FNYEAQ.

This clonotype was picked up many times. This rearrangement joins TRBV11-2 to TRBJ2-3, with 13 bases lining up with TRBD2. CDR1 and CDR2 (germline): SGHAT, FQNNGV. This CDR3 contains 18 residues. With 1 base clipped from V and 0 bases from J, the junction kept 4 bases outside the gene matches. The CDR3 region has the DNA TGTGCCAGCAGCTTAGTCGGGACTAGCGGGGCTAGCACAGATACGCAGTATTTT. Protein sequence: CASSLVGTSGASTDTQYF.

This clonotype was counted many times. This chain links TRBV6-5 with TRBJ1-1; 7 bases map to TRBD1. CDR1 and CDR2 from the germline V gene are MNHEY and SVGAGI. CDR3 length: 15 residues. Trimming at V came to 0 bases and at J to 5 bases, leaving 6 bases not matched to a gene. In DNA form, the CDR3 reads TGTGCCAGCAGTTACTCTCCAGGGGGAGAGACTGAAGCTTTCTTT. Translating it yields CASSYSPGGETEAFF.

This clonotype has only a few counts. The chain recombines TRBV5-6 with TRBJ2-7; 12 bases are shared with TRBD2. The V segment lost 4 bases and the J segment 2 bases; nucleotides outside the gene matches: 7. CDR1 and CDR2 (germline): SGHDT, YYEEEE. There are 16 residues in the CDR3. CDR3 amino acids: CASSPPLAGGPYEQYF. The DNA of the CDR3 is TGTGCCAGCAGCCCCCCCCTAGCGGGAGGGCCCTACGAGCAGTACTTC. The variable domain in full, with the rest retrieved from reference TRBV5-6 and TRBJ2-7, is DAGVTQSPTHLIKTRGQQVTLRCSPKSGHDTVSWYQQALGQGPQFIFQYYEEEERQRGNFPDRFSGHQFPNYSSELNVNALLLGDSALYLCASSPPLAGGPYEQYFGPGTRLTVT.

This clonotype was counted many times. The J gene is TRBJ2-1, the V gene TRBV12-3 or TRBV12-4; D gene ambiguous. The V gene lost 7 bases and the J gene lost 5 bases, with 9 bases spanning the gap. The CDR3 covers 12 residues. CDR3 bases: TGTGCCAGCATTACCGCCAACAATGAGCAGTTCTTC. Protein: CASITANNEQFF.

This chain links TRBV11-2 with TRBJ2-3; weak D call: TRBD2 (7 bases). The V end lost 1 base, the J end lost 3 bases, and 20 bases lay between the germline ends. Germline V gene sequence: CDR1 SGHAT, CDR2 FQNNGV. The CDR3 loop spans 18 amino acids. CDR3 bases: TGTGCCAGCAGCTTAGGGGGGGGGGCCATGTTGGATACAGATACGCAGTATTTT. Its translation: CASSLGGGAMLDTDTQYF.

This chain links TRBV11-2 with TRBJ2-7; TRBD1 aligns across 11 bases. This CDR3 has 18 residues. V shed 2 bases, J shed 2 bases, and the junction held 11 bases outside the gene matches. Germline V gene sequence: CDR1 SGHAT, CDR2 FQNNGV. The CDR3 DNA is TGTGCCAGCAGCTTATCCATTGGAGCGGGACAGGGGGCCTACGAGCAGTACTTC. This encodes CASSLSIGAGQGAYEQYF. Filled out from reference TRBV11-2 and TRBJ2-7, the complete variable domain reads EAGVAQSPRYKIIEKRQSVAFWCNPISGHATLYWYQQILGQGPKLLIQFQNNGVVDDSQLPKDRFSAERLKGVDSTLKIQPAKLEDSAVYLCASSLSIGAGQGAYEQYFGPGTRLTVT.

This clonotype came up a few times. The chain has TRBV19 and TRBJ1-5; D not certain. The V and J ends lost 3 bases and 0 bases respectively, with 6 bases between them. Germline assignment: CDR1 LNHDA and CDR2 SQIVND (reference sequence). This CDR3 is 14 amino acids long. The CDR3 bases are TGTGCCAGTAGTATTAGTTATAGCAATCAGCCCCAGCATTTT. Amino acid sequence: CASSISYSNQPQHF.

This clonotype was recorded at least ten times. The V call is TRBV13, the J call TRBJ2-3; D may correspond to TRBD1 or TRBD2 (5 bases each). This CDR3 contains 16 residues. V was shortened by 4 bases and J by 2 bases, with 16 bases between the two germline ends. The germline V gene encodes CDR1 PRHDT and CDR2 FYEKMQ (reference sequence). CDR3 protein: CASSSLRDGDTDTQYF. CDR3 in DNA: TGTGCCAGCAGCTCTCTCCGGGACGGTGACACAGATACGCAGTATTTT.

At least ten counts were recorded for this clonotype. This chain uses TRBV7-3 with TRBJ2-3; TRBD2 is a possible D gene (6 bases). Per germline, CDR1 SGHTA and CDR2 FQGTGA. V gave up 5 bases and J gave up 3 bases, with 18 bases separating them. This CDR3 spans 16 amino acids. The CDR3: CASSLGLTQTTDTQYF. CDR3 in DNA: TGTGCCAGCAGCCTGGGACTTACCCAAACGACAGATACGCAGTATTTT.

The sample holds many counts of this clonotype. Written as DNA, the CDR3 is TGTGCCAGCAGTTTAACACTAGCGGGTAGCACAGATACGCAGTATTTT. It translates to CASSLTLAGSTDTQYF. This chain connects TRBV28 to TRBJ2-3; TRBD2 aligns across 9 bases. CDR3 size: 16 residues. J was trimmed by 0 bases and V by 2 bases; bases with no gene match: 3. Germline V lookup: CDR1 MDHEN, CDR2 SYDVKM.

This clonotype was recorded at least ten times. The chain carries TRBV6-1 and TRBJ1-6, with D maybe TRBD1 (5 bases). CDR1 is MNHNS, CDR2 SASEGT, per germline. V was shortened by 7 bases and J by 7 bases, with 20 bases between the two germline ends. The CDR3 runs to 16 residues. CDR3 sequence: CASIRDSRVENSPLHF. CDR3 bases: TGTGCCAGCATCCGGGACTCTCGGGTAGAGAATTCACCCCTCCACTTT.

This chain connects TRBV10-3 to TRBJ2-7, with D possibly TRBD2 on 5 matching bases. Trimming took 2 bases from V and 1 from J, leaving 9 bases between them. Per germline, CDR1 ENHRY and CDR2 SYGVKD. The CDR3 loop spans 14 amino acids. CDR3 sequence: CAISESGLSYEQYF. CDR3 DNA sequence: TGTGCCATCAGTGAGAGCGGATTGTCCTACGAGCAGTACTTC.

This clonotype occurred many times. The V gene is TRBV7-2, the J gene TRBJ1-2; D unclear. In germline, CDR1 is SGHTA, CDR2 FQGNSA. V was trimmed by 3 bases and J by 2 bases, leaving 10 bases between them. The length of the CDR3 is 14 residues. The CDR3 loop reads CASSFVGLNYGYTF. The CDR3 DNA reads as TGTGCCAGCAGCTTCGTCGGGTTGAACTATGGCTACACCTTC.

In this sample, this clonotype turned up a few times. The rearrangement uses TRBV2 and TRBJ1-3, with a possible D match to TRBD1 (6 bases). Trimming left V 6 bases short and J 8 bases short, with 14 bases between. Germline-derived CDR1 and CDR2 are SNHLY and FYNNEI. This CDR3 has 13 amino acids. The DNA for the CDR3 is TGTGCCAGCAGGGACCAGGGGACGGACACCATATATTTT. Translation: CASRDQGTDTIYF.

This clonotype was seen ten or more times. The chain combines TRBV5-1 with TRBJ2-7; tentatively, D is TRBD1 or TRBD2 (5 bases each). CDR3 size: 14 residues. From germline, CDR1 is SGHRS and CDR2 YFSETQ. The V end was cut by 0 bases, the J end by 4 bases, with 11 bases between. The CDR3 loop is CASSLVRGRYEQYF. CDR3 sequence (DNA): TGCGCCAGCAGCTTGGTGAGGGGTAGGTACGAGCAGTACTTC.

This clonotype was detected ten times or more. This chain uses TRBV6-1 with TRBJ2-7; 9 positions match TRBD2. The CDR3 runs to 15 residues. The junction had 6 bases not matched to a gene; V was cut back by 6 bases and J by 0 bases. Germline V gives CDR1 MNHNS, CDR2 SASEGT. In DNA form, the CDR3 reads TGTGCCAGCAGACCTTATAGCGGGGGCTCCTACGAGCAGTACTTC. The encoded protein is CASRPYSGGSYEQYF.

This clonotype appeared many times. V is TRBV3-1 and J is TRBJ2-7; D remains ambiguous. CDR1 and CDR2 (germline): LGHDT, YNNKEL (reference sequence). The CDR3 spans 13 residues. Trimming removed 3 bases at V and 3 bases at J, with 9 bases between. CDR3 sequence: CASSHSWNYEQYF. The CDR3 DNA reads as TGTGCCAGCAGCCATTCTTGGAACTACGAGCAGTACTTC.